Detailed here is one T cell receptor beta chain. This sample is drawn from a study of shared clonotypes between healthy human individuals. Clones were sequenced by immunoSEQ multiplex PCR, and TCRdb holds only the in-frame ones, with some missing. The repertoire has about 520,000 clones, approximately 82% of them found once; the top ten carry around 13%. All donors qualified as healthy HIV-negative adults and had experienced no recent acute infections or vaccinations. Each donor was a Caucasian adult residing in Nashville, Tennessee. The ends were cut back, 0 bases at V and 0 bases at J, with 18 bases in the middle. From germline, CDR1 is LGHNA and CDR2 YSLEER. The CDR3 consists of 18 residues.

This TCR was recovered from a woman in her 40s in good health. Some clones in this sample may be carry-over from other donors' samples. The rearrangement joins TRBV4-3 to TRBJ2-7, with D perhaps TRBD1 or TRBD2 (5 bases each). Material for sequencing was PBMCs. CDR3 bases: TGCGCCAGCAGCCAAGATCTCGGACCGCCGGGACCCTCCTACGAGCAGTACTTC. Its protein is CASSQDLGPPGPSYEQYF.